A single T cell receptor (beta chain) is shown here with its context. Its antigen is undetermined. These data originate in a study of shared clonotypes between healthy human individuals. General study results and limits: Generally, estimated richness proved larger in naive subsets than it did in memory subsets. Some naive CD4 clonotypes, 4% to 6%, turned up in common across a handful of donors.

Germline CDR1 is KGHSH and CDR2 is LQKENI. Trimming removed 6 bases at V and 1 base at J, with 13 bases between. The CDR3 consists of 15 residues. The repertoire was sequenced with immunoSEQ multiplex PCR; TCRdb's copy has only in-frame clones and lacks some. The sample lists about 1.1 million clones; around three quarters were seen once. The chain links TRBV18 to TRBJ1-5; D is undetermined. Sequencing was done on a sample of memory CD4+ T cells from PBMCs. Subset: CD45RA-negative fraction. The clonotype was recovered from a man between 18 and 35 years old in good health. Some clones in this sample may be carry-over from other donors' samples. CDR3 nucleotides: TGTGCCAGCTCCCCGGACGGGAGAAGCAATCAGCCCCAGCATTTT. Translating it yields CASSPDGRSNQPQHF.